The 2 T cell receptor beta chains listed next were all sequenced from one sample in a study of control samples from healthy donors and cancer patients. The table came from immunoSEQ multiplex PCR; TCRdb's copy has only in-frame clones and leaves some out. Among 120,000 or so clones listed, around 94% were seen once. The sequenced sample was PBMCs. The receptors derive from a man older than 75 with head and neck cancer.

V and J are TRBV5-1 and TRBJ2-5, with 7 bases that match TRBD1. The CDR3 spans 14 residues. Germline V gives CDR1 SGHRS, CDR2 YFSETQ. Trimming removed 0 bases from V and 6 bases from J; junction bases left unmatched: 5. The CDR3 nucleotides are TGCGCCAGCAGCTTGGCGGGACAGAGCCAGACCCAGTACTTC. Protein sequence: CASSLAGQSQTQYF.

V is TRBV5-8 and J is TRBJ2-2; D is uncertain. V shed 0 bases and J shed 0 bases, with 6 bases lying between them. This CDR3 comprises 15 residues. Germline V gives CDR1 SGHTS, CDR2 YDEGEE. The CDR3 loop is CASSLAQPNTGELFF. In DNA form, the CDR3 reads TGTGCCAGCAGCTTGGCACAGCCGAACACCGGGGAGCTGTTTTTT.